Detailed here is one T cell receptor beta chain. The ends were cut back, 0 bases at V and 0 bases at J, with 3 bases in the middle. Germline V lookup: CDR1 SEHNR, CDR2 FQNEAQ (reference sequence). The CDR3 is 14 amino acids. Per the study methods: Estimation of nucleated cell counts relied on the amplification of reference gene primers. TCRdb's table, derived via immunoSEQ multiplex PCR, lists solely in-frame clones and lacks some. Clone size and V and J calls were adopted from that table, with D and trimming inferred from the DNA. Among tens of thousands of clones listed, under 95% were seen once. The sample originates from a study of blood T cell repertoires in COVID-19. At the level of the study: Spain, Italy and the United States supplied samples that represented acute and convalescent COVID-19. Sources were T cells, B-cell-depleted T cells, or PBMCs; the material itself was cDNA or gDNA.

Material: peripheral blood. This TCR came from a man aged 55 to 70 with acute or convalescent COVID-19. The chain uses TRBV7-9 and TRBJ1-5; D gene ambiguous. The CDR3 bases are TGTGCCAGCAGCTTAGCTTATAGCAATCAGCCCCAGCATTTT. It translates to CASSLAYSNQPQHF.